This T cell receptor (beta chain) originates from a study of OX40 agonist ivuxolimab in advanced cancers. With V trimmed by 7 bases and J by 4 bases, 4 bases remained unmatched. CDR1 is SQVTM, CDR2 ANQGSEA, per germline. This CDR3 contains 12 residues. Only in-frame clones appear in the TCRdb table, and some are missing; sequencing was by immunoSEQ multiplex PCR. The table records under 20,000 clones, approximately 80% of them present only once. A few counts support this clone. This sequence joins TRBV29-1 and TRBJ1-3; 7 bases line up with TRBD1. The TCR was taken from an adult with an advanced solid tumor such as melanoma, head and neck, liver or kidney cancer. Material: CD4+ or CD8+ T cells sorted from blood, obtained in a trial of the OX40 agonist ivuxolimab. CDR3 nucleotides: TGCAGCGCTCAGACAGGGGGAAACACCATATATTTT. Translated, it gives CSAQTGGNTIYF.